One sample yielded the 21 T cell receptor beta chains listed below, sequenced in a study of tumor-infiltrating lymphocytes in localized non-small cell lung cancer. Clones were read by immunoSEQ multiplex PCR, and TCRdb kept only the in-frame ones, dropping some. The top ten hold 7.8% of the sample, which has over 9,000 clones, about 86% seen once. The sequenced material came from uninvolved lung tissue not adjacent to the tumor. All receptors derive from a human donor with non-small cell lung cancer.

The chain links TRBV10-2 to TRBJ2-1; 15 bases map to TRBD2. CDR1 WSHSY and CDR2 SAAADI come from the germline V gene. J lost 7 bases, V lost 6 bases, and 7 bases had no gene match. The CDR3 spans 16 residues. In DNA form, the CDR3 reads TGCGCCAGCAGAAGGGGGGGACTAGCGGGGGGAAATGAGCAGTTCTTC. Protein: CASRRGGLAGGNEQFF.

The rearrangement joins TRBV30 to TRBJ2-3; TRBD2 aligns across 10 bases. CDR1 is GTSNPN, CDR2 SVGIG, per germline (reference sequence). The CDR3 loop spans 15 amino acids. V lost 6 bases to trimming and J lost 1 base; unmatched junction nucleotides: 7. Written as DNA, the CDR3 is TGTGCCTGTGGTCTAGCGGGGGTGCGCACAGATACGCAGTATTTT. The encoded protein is CACGLAGVRTDTQYF.

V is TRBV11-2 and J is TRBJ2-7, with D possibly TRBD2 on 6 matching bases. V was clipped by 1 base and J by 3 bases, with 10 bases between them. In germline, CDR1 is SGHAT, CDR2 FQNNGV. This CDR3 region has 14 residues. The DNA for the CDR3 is TGTGCCAGCAGCTTAGCAGCCGGGGGCTACGAGCAGTACTTC. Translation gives CASSLAAGGYEQYF. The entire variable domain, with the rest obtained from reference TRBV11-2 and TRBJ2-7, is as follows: EAGVAQSPRYKIIEKRQSVAFWCNPISGHATLYWYQQILGQGPKLLIQFQNNGVVDDSQLPKDRFSAERLKGVDSTLKIQPAKLEDSAVYLCASSLAAGGYEQYFGPGTRLTVT.

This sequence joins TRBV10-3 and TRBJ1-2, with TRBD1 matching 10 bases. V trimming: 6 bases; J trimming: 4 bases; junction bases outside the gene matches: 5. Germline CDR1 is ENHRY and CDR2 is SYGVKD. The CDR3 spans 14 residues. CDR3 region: CAIRGTGEGYGYTF. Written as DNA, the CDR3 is TGTGCCATCAGGGGGACAGGGGAGGGCTATGGCTACACCTTC.

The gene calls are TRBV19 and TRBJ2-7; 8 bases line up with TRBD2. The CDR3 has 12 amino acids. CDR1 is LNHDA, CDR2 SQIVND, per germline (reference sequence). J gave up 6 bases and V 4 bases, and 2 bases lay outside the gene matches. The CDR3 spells CASSKRGREQYF. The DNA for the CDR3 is TGTGCCAGTAGTAAGCGGGGGCGCGAGCAGTACTTC.

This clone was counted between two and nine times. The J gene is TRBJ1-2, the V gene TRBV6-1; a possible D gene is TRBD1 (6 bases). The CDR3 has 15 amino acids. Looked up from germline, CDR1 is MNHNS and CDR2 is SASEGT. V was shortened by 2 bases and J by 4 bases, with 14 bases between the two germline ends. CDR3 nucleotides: TGTGCCAGCAGTGAACTCGGACAGAGCTTCTATGGCTACACCTTC. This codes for CASSELGQSFYGYTF.

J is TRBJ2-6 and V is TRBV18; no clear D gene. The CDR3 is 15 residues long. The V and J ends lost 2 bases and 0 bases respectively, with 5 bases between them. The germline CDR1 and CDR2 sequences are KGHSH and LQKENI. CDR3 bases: TGTGCCAGCTCACCAGGGCGCTCTGGGGCCAACGTCCTGACTTTC. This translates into CASSPGRSGANVLTF.

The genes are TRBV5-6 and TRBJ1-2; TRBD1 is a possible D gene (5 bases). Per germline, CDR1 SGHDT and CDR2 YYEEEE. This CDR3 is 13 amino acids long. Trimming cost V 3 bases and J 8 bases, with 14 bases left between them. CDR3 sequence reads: CASSSGLGTGYTF. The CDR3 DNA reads TGTGCCAGCAGCTCCGGTTTGGGGACCGGCTACACCTTC.

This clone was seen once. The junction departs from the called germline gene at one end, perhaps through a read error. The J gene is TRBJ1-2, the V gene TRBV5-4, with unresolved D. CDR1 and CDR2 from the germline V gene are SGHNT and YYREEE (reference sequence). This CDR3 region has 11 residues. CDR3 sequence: CASSLATHFSF. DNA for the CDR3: TGTGCCAGCAGCTTGGCTACACATTTCTCCTTC. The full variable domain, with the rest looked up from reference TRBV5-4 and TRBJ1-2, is ETGVTQSPTHLIKTRGQQVTLRCSSQSGHNTVSWYQQALGQGPQFIFQYYREEENGRGNFPPRFSGLQFPNYSSELNVNALELDDSALYLCASSLATHFSFGSGTRLTVV.

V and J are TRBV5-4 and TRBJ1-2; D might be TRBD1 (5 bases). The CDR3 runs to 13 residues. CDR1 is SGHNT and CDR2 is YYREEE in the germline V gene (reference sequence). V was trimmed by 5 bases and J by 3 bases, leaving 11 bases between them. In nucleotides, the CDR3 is TGTGCCAGCAGGCCTCAGGGAGACTATGGCTACACCTTC. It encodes CASRPQGDYGYTF.

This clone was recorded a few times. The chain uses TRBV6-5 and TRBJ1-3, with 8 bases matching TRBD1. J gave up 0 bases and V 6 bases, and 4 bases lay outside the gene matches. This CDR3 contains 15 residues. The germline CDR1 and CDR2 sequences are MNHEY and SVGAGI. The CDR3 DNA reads TGTGCCAGCAGAAGACAGGGGAACTCTGGAAACACCATATATTTT. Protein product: CASRRQGNSGNTIYF.

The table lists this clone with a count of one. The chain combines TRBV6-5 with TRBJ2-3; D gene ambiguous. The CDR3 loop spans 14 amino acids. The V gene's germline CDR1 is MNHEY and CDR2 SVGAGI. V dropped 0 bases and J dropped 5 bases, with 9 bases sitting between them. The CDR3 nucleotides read TGTGCCAGCAGTTACTCTGGGTCAGGAGATACGCAGTATTTT. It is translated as CASSYSGSGDTQYF.

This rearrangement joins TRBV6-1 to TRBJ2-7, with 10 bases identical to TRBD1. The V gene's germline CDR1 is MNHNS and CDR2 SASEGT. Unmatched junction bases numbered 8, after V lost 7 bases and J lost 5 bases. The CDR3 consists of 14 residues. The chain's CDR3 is CASNLPGQGNEQYF. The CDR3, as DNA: TGTGCCAGCAATCTACCGGGACAGGGGAACGAGCAGTACTTC.

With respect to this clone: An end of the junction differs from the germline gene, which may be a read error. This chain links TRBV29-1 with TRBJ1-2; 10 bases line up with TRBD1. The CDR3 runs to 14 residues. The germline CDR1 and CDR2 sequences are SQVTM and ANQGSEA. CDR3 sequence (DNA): TGCAGCGTCGAAGGACAGGGGGAAGGCTATGGCTACACCTTC. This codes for CSVEGQGEGYGYTF. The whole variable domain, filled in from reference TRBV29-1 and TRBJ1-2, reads SAVISQKPSRDICQRGTSLTIQCQVDSQVTMMFWYRQQPGQSLTLIATANQGSEATYESGFVIDKFPISRPNLTFSTLTVSNMSPEDSSIYLCSVEGQGEGYGYTFGSGTRLTVV.

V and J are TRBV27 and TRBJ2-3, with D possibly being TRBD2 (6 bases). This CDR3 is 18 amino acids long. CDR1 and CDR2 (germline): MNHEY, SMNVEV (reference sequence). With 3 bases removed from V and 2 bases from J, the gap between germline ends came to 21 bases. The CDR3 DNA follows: TGTGCCAGCAGTTTGTCACATCCGGGACTCCGACTCACAGATACGCAGTATTTT. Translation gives CASSLSHPGLRLTDTQYF.

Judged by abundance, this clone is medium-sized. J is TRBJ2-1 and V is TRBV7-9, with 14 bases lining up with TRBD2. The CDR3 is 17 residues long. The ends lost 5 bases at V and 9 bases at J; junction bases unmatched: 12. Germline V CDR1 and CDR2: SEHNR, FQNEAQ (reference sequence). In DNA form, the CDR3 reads TGTGCCAGCAGCCCGAAGAGACTAGCGGGGGGGGCCATTGAGCAGTTCTTC. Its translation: CASSPKRLAGGAIEQFF.

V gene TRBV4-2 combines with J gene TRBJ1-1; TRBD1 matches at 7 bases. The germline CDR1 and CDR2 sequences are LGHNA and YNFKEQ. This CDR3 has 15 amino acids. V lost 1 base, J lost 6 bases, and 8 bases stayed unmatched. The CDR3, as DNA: TGTGCCAGCAGCCAAGGTACAGGGGAGGTTCCTGAAGCTTTCTTT. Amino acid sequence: CASSQGTGEVPEAFF.

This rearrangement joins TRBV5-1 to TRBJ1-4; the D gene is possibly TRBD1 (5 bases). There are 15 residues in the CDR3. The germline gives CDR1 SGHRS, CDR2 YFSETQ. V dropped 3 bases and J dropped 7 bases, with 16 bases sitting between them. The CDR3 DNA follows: TGCGCCAGCAGCTCGTCAGGGATCAGTACTGAAAAACTGTTTTTT. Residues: CASSSSGISTEKLFF.

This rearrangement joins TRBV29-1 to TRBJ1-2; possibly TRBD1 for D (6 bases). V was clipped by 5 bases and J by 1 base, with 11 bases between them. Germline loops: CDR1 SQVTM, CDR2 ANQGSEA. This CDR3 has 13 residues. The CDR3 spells CSVLGQINYGYTF. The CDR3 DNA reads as TGCAGCGTTTTGGGACAAATTAACTATGGCTACACCTTC.

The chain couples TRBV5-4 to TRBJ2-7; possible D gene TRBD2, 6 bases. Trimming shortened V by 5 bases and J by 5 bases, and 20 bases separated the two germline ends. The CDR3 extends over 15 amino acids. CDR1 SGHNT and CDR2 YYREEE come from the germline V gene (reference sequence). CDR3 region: CASSYGTPLRNEQYF. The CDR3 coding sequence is TGTGCCAGCAGTTACGGGACTCCTCTTAGGAACGAGCAGTACTTC.

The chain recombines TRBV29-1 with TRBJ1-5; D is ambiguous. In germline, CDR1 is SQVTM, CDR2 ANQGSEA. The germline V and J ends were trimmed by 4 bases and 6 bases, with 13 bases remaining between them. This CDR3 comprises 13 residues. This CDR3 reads CSVVTLEGQPQHF. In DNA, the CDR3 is TGCAGCGTTGTAACATTGGAAGGTCAGCCCCAGCATTTT.